The 24 T cell receptor beta chains in this list originate from one sample, sequenced in a study of spatial heterogeneity in lung cancer. TCRdb called the 5' RACE reads again in MiXCR, with one record for every CDR3 protein. The table records 85,000 to 100,000 distinct CDR3 sequences, less than 15% of them present only once. Time point here: sample taken at primary tumor resection. Whole RNA, which was extracted from tumor, nontumor lung tissue or frozen PBMC, was sequenced without any cell sorting. The sample consisted of PBMCs, taken at surgery. These receptors all come from a male donor with early-stage non-small cell lung cancer.

The V gene is TRBV18, the J gene TRBJ2-7; possibly TRBD2 for D (6 bases). This CDR3 contains 14 residues. With 0 bases removed from V and 6 bases from J, the gap between germline ends came to 12 bases. Germline values: CDR1 KGHSH, CDR2 LQKENI. The CDR3 nucleotides read TGTGCCAGCTCACCACCGACCGGAGGGGCCGAGCAGTACTTC. Amino acids: CASSPPTGGAEQYF. The full variable domain, in which reference TRBV18 and TRBJ2-7 provide the parts outside the CDR3, is NAGVMQNPRHLVRRRGQEARLRCSPMKGHSHVYWYRQLPEEGLKFMVYLQKENIIDESGMPKERFSAEFPKEGPSILRIQQVVRGDSAAYFCASSPPTGGAEQYFGPGTRLTVT.

This clonotype has at least ten counts. This chain uses TRBV7-2 with TRBJ2-5; D is perhaps TRBD2 (6 bases). V was clipped by 0 bases and J by 4 bases, with 12 bases between them. The CDR3 covers 15 residues. The germline V gene has CDR1 SGHTA and CDR2 FQGNSA. CDR3 in DNA: TGTGCCAGCAGCTTAGCTCGCGGGGACGGAGAGACCCAGTACTTC. Its protein product is CASSLARGDGETQYF.

This clonotype has only a few counts. The chain couples TRBV2 to TRBJ1-1; no clear D gene. Per the germline V gene, CDR1 is SNHLY and CDR2 is FYNNEI. Deletions cut 5 bases from V and 1 base from J, with 14 bases between. There are 15 residues in the CDR3. This chain's CDR3 is CASSSQRVANTEAFF. In DNA, the CDR3 is TGTGCCAGCAGTTCCCAGAGGGTAGCGAACACTGAAGCTTTCTTT.

This clonotype has ten or more counts. The chain is built from TRBV12-3 or TRBV12-4 and TRBJ1-6; TRBD1 agrees at 8 bases. The CDR3 covers 16 residues. Unmatched junction bases numbered 10, after V lost 5 bases and J lost 7 bases. For the CDR3, the DNA is TGTGCCAGCAGTGCCGGAGGACAGGGAATGAATTCACCCCTCCACTTT. Protein sequence: CASSAGGQGMNSPLHF.

This clonotype has at least ten counts. The CDR3 region has the DNA TGTGCCAGCAGTTACGCTGAACCCCAGGAGTCAAATCAGCCCCAGCATTTT. Translated: CASSYAEPQESNQPQHF. The chain uses TRBV6-2 or TRBV6-3 and TRBJ1-5; D not resolved. V lost 2 bases, J lost 4 bases, and 18 bases lay in between. The CDR3 runs 17 residues. The V gene's germline CDR1 is MNHEY and CDR2 SVGEGT.

This clonotype has just a few counts. The J gene is TRBJ2-7, the V gene TRBV20-1; a possible D gene is TRBD2 (5 bases). Trimming removed 0 bases at V and 0 bases at J, with 12 bases between. Germline assignment: CDR1 DFQATT and CDR2 SNEGSKA (reference sequence). The CDR3 contains 15 residues. CDR3: CSARDRVGASYEQYF. In DNA, the CDR3 is TGCAGTGCTAGAGATCGGGTGGGAGCCTCCTACGAGCAGTACTTC.

This clonotype was found many times. V and J are TRBV2 and TRBJ2-1; 13 bases are shared with TRBD2. V lost 6 bases and J lost 5; bases outside the gene matches: 10. The CDR3 sequence is 17 residues long. Germline V lookup: CDR1 SNHLY, CDR2 FYNNEI. CDR3 in DNA: TGTGCCAGCAGCGAGGGGACTAGCGGGGATGGAGACAATGAGCAGTTCTTC. Its translation is CASSEGTSGDGDNEQFF. Based on the CDR3 plus reference TRBV2 and TRBJ2-1, the full variable domain is EPEVTQTPSHQVTQMGQEVILRCVPISNHLYFYWYRQILGQKVEFLVSFYNNEISEKSEIFDDQFSVERPDGSNFTLKIRSTKLEDSAMYFCASSEGTSGDGDNEQFFGPGTRLTVL.

This rearrangement joins TRBV2 to TRBJ1-5; TRBD1 is a possible D gene (5 bases). The V end lost 2 bases, the J end lost 3 bases, and 11 bases lay between the germline ends. Germline CDR1 SNHLY, CDR2 FYNNEI. The CDR3 has 15 residues. The CDR3 bases are TGTGCCAGCAGTGAAATGGGGGTCCCCAATCAGCCCCAGCATTTT. Translating gives CASSEMGVPNQPQHF.

This clonotype was found many times. V is TRBV7-9 and J is TRBJ2-5; perhaps TRBD2 as D (6 bases). V shed 5 bases and J shed 7 bases, with 14 bases lying between them. From germline, CDR1 is SEHNR and CDR2 FQNEAQ (reference sequence). This CDR3 is built from 13 residues. The CDR3 loop is CASSAGFGRTQYF. CDR3 in DNA: TGTGCCAGCAGCGCGGGATTTGGTCGGACCCAGTACTTC.

This clonotype was counted only a few times. The rearrangement uses TRBV5-1 and TRBJ2-5, with a weak D call TRBD1 (5 bases). Germline V lookup: CDR1 SGHRS, CDR2 YFSETQ. This CDR3 comprises 13 residues. V dropped 0 bases and J dropped 4 bases, with 7 bases sitting between them. As DNA, the CDR3 is TGCGCCAGCAGCTTGGGGGGCGCAGAGACCCAGTACTTC. Translation gives CASSLGGAETQYF. Complete variable domain (other parts from reference TRBV5-1 and TRBJ2-5): KAGVTQTPRYLIKTRGQQVTLSCSPISGHRSVSWYQQTPGQGLQFLFEYFSETQRNKGNFPGRFSGRQFSNSRSEMNVSTLELGDSALYLCASSLGGAETQYFGPGTRLLVL.

This clonotype appeared a few times. This chain connects TRBV9 to TRBJ2-2; the D is unclear. Germline loops: CDR1 SGDLS, CDR2 YYNGEE. This CDR3 region has 15 residues. The ends were cut back, 0 bases at V and 6 bases at J, with 12 bases in the middle. The CDR3 DNA sequence: TGTGCCAGCAGCGTAGACCCCGGCGGCTCCGGGGAGCTGTTTTTT. Translation: CASSVDPGGSGELFF.

This clonotype was observed a handful of times. This rearrangement joins TRBV12-3 or TRBV12-4 to TRBJ2-1, with TRBD2 matching 7 bases. This CDR3 contains 14 residues. V lost 3 bases, J lost 5 bases, and 4 bases stayed unmatched. The CDR3 DNA sequence: TGTGCCAGCAGTTTGCGGCTAGCGGACAATGAGCAGTTCTTC. Protein sequence: CASSLRLADNEQFF.

This clonotype was observed a few times. The chain recombines TRBV20-1 with TRBJ2-5, with D possibly TRBD2 on 6 matching bases. CDR3 size: 14 residues. Per germline, CDR1 DFQATT and CDR2 SNEGSKA (reference sequence). Trimming removed 0 bases at V and 7 bases at J, with 15 bases between. CDR3 protein: CSARESGLAGTQYF. CDR3 nucleotides: TGCAGTGCTAGAGAAAGCGGGCTAGCAGGGACCCAGTACTTC.

This clonotype was observed a handful of times. The chain combines TRBV29-1 with TRBJ2-7, with D unresolved. The V gene's germline CDR1 is SQVTM and CDR2 ANQGSEA. Trimming cost V 3 bases and J 0 bases, with 12 bases left between them. The CDR3 length is 14 residues. The CDR3 is CSVEVRYGSYEQYF. DNA for the CDR3: TGCAGCGTTGAGGTGCGGTACGGCTCCTACGAGCAGTACTTC.

This clonotype was seen ten or more times. The genes are TRBV3-1 and TRBJ2-3; TRBD1 is a possible D gene (5 bases). CDR1 and CDR2 (germline): LGHDT, YNNKEL (reference sequence). The V end lost 1 base, the J end lost 5 bases, and 10 bases lay between the germline ends. This CDR3 is 14 amino acids long. The chain's CDR3 is CASSQGRAGDTQYF. As DNA, the CDR3 is TGTGCCAGCAGCCAAGGCAGGGCAGGAGATACGCAGTATTTT.

The chain employs TRBV28 and TRBJ1-2; D not resolved. Per germline, CDR1 MDHEN and CDR2 SYDVKM. V was trimmed by 2 bases and J by 4 bases, leaving 5 bases between them. This CDR3 region has 12 residues. As DNA, the CDR3 is TGTGCCAGCAGTTTACTCCCCTATGGCTACACCTTC. This encodes CASSLLPYGYTF.

The chain uses TRBV5-1 and TRBJ2-5, with 9 bases matching TRBD2. The germline V gene encodes CDR1 SGHRS and CDR2 YFSETQ. This CDR3 spans 16 amino acids. The trim removed 1 base at V and 5 bases at J, leaving 9 bases unmatched. CDR3 protein: CASSLLALAGFETQYF. DNA of the CDR3: TGCGCCAGCAGCTTGCTGGCGCTAGCGGGGTTCGAGACCCAGTACTTC.

The table lists this clonotype with a few counts. The chain links TRBV7-2 to TRBJ2-4, with D possibly TRBD1 on 6 matching bases. Germline CDR1 reads SGHTA; CDR2 reads FQGNSA. This CDR3 region has 16 residues. The germline V and J ends were trimmed by 4 bases and 2 bases, with 15 bases remaining between them. CDR3 residues: CASSSVSGVPKNIQYF. The CDR3 DNA reads TGTGCCAGCAGCTCCGTTTCAGGGGTCCCCAAAAACATTCAGTACTTC.

The chain uses TRBV29-1 and TRBJ2-1, with 8 bases that match TRBD2. The CDR3 runs to 13 residues. Losses at the gene ends were 6 bases for V and 7 bases for J; bases not matched to a gene: 8. CDR1 and CDR2 from the germline V gene are SQVTM and ANQGSEA. This CDR3 reads CSVASGGKNEQFF. The DNA of the CDR3 is TGCAGCGTGGCCAGCGGGGGCAAGAATGAGCAGTTCTTC.

This clonotype was counted ten times or more. CDR3: CASSLTVGAGTANNEQFF. In nucleotides, the CDR3 is TGTGCCAGCAGTTTAACCGTTGGGGCCGGGACTGCCAACAATGAGCAGTTCTTC. The chain employs TRBV28 and TRBJ2-1, with D possibly TRBD2 on 6 matching bases. CDR1 and CDR2 (germline): MDHEN, SYDVKM. This CDR3 is 18 amino acids long. V was cut by 2 bases and J by 5 bases, with 22 bases left in between.

This clonotype was picked up many times. The chain carries TRBV2 and TRBJ2-7, with no clear D. This CDR3 is built from 12 residues. Trimming removed 4 bases at V and 2 bases at J, with 6 bases between. Looked up from germline, CDR1 is SNHLY and CDR2 is FYNNEI. The CDR3 is CASSGDTYEQYF. The CDR3 DNA follows: TGTGCCAGCAGTGGGGATACCTACGAGCAGTACTTC.

This clonotype was counted between two and nine times. CDR3 in DNA: TGTGCCAGCAGCTTATTGCCGAATAGCAATCAGCCCCAGCATTTT. It codes for CASSLLPNSNQPQHF. The chain uses TRBV7-2 and TRBJ1-5; the D is unclear. Deletions cut 2 bases from V and 0 bases from J, with 8 bases between. Germline CDR1 and CDR2: SGHTA and FQGNSA. The CDR3 length is 15 residues.

This clonotype occurred a few times. CDR3 nucleotides: TGTGCCAGCAGCAGCAGGGCCACGAATGAGCAGTTCTTC. This sequence encodes CASSSRATNEQFF. The chain uses TRBV2 and TRBJ2-1; tentative D call: TRBD1 (5 bases). V lost 6 bases and J 7 bases, leaving 13 bases between the germline ends. The germline V gene has CDR1 SNHLY and CDR2 FYNNEI. This CDR3 is built from 13 residues.

V and J are TRBV12-3 or TRBV12-4 and TRBJ2-5, with TRBD2 matching 10 bases. The V segment lost 3 bases and the J segment 7 bases; nucleotides outside the gene matches: 5. The CDR3 covers 14 residues. DNA of the CDR3: TGTGCCAGCAGTTTCACTAGCGGGGCTGGGACCCAGTACTTC. Its protein is CASSFTSGAGTQYF.